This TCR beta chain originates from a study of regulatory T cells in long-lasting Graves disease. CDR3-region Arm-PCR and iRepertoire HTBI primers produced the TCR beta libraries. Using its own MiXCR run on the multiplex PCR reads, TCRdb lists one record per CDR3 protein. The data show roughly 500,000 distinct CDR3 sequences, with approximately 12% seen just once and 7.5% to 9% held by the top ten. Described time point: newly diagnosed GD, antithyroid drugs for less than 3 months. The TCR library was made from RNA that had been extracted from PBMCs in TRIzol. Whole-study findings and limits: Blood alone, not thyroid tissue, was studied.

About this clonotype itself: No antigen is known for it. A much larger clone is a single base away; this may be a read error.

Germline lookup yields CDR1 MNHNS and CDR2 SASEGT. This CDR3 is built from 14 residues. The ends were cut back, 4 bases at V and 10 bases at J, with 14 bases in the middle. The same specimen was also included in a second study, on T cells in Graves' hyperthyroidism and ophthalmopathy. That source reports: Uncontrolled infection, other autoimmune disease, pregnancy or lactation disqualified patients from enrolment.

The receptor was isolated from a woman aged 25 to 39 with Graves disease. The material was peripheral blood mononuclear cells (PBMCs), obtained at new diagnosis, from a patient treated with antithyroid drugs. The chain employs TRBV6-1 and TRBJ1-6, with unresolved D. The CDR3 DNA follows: TGTGCCAGCAGTGTACGATGGGATGGCTCACCCCTCCACTTT. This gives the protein CASSVRWDGSPLHF.